This T cell receptor beta chain was sequenced for a study of molecular identifiers for immune sequencing clone quantification. This clonotype was recorded at least ten times. The CDR3 covers 13 residues. The V and J ends lost 3 bases and 1 base respectively, with 6 bases between them. TCR libraries were built in bulk with a published protocol and specific TCR primers. TCRdb re-called the PCR reads with MiXCR, one entry per CDR3 protein. The table shows around 300,000 distinct CDR3 sequences, with about a quarter occurring only once. The sequenced material came from naive CD8+ T cells from blood, with Jurkat cell RNA spiked in. Subset here: FACS-sorted CD8+CD4-CCR7+CD45RA+ naive T cells. The sequence came from a human donor in good health. Some libraries in this study had Jurkat cell RNA spiked in. The J gene is TRBJ1-1, the V gene TRBV12-3 or TRBV12-4; no reliable D call. The CDR3 region has the DNA TGTGCCAGCAGTTTCATAGGGAACACTGAAGCTTTCTTT. Amino acids: CASSFIGNTEAFF.